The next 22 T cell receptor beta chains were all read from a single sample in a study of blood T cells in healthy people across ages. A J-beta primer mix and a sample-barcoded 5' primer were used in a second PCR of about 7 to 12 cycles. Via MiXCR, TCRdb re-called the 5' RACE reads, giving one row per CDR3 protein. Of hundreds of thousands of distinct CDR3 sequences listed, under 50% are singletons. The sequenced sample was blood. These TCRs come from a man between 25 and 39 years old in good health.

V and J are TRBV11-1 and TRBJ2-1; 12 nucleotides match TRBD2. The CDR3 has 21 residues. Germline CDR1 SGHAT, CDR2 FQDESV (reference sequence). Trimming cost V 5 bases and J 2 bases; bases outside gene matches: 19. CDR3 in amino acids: CASSLQGATKTSGGPYNEQFF. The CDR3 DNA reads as TGTGCCAGCAGCCTACAGGGGGCAACCAAGACTAGCGGGGGCCCCTACAATGAGCAGTTCTTC.

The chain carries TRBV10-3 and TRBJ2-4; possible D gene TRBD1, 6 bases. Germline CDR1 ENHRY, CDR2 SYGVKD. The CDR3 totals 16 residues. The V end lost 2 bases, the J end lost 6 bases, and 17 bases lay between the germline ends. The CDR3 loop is CAISERSRGGGNIQYF. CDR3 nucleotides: TGTGCCATCAGTGAGAGGAGCAGGGGCGGTGGAAACATTCAGTACTTC.

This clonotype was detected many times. The CDR3 loop is CASSPGGATNEQFF. In nucleotides, the CDR3 is TGTGCCAGCTCCCCTGGTGGAGCGACCAATGAGCAGTTCTTC. The genes are TRBV28 and TRBJ2-1, with D unresolved. Germline-derived CDR1 and CDR2 are MDHEN and SYDVKM. The V end lost 8 bases, the J end lost 6 bases, and 17 bases lay between the germline ends. The CDR3 length is 14 residues.

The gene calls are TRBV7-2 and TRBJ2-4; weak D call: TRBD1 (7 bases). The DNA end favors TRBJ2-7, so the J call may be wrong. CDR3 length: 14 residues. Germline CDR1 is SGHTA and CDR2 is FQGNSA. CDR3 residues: CASSPQGGHYEQYF. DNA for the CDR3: TGTGCCAGCAGCCCTCAGGGGGGCCACTACGAGCAGTACTTC.

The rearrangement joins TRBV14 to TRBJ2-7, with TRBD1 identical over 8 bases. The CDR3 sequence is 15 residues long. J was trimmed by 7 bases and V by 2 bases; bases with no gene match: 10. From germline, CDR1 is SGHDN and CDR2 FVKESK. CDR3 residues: CASSQTQGATWEQYF. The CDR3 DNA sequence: TGTGCCAGCAGCCAAACGCAGGGGGCCACTTGGGAGCAGTACTTC.

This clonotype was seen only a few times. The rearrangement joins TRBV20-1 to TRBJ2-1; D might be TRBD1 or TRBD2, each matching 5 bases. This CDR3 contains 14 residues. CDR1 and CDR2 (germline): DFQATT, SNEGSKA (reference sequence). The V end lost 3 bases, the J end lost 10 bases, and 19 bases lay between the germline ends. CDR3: CSARGLAGALEQFF. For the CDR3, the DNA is TGCAGTGCTAGGGGTCTAGCTGGGGCTCTCGAGCAGTTCTTC.

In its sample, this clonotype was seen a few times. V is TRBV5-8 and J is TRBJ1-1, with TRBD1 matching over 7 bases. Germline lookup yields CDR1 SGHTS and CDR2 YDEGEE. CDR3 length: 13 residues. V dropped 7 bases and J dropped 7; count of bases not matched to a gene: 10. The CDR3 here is CASGLDRADEAFF. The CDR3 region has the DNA TGTGCCAGCGGATTAGACAGGGCGGATGAAGCTTTCTTT.

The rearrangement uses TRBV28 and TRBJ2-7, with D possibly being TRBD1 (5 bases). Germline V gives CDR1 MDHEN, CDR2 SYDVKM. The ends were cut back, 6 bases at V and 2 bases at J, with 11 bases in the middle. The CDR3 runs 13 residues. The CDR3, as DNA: TGTGCCAGCAGGCAGACAGTAGCCTACGAGCAGTACTTC. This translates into CASRQTVAYEQYF.

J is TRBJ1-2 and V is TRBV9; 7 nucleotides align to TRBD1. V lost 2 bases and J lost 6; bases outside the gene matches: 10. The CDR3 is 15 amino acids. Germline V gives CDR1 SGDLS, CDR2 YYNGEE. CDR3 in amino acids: CASSVTGSSDDGYTF. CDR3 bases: TGTGCCAGCAGCGTGACAGGGTCCTCTGACGATGGCTACACCTTC.

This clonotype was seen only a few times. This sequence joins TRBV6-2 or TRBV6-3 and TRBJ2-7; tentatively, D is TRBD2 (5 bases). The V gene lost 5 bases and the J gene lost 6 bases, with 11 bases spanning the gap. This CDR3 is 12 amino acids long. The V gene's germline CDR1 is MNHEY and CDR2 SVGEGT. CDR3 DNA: TGTGCCAGCAGTGGGAAAGGAGGCGAGCAGTACTTC. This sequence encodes CASSGKGGEQYF.

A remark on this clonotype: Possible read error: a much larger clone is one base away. CDR3 residues: CALSRTGTEAFF. CDR3 coding DNA: TGTGCCTTGAGTCGTACAGGGACTGAAGCTTTCTTT. This rearrangement joins TRBV30 to TRBJ1-1, with a weak D call TRBD1 (6 bases). CDR1 GTSNPN and CDR2 SVGIG come from the germline V gene (reference sequence). This CDR3 spans 12 amino acids.

CDR3 DNA: TGCGCCAGCAGCCAAGACCGGGACCCACTATACAATGAGCAGTTCTTC. It specifies CASSQDRDPLYNEQFF. This sequence joins TRBV4-1 and TRBJ2-1; the D gene could be TRBD1 or TRBD2 (5 bases each). Looked up from germline, CDR1 is MGHRA and CDR2 is YSYEKL. CDR3 length: 16 residues. V was trimmed by 0 bases and J by 4 bases, leaving 13 bases between them.

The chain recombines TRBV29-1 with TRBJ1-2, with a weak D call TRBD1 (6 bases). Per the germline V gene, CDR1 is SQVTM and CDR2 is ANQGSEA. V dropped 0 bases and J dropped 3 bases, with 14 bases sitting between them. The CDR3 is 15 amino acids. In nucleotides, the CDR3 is TGCAGCGTTGAAGAAGATCCAGGGGAGGACTATGGCTACACCTTC. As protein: CSVEEDPGEDYGYTF.

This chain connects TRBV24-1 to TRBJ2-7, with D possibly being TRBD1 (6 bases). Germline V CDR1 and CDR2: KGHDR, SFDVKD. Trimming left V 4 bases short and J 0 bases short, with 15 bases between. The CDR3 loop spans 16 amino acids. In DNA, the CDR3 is TGTGCCACCAGTGACGGACAGCCTAAACCCTCCTACGAGCAGTACTTC. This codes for CATSDGQPKPSYEQYF.

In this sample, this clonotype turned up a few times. In DNA form, the CDR3 reads TGTGCCAGCAGCTTAGGGACAGGGGCTAGCAATCAGCCCCAGCATTTT. It translates to CASSLGTGASNQPQHF. V is TRBV7-2 and J is TRBJ1-5; 9 bases fit TRBD1. V lost 1 base, J lost 0 bases, and 1 base stayed unmatched. The CDR3 is made up of 16 amino acids. Germline loops: CDR1 SGHTA, CDR2 FQGNSA.

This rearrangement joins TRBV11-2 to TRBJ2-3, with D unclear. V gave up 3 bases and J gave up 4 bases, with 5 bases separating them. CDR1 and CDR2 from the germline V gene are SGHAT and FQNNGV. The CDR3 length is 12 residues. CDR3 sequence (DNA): TGTGCCAGCAGCTTTATCCCAGATACGCAGTATTTT. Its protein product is CASSFIPDTQYF.

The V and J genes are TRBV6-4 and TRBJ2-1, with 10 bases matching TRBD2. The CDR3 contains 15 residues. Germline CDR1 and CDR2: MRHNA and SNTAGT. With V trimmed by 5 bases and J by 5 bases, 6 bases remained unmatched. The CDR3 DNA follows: TGTGCCAGCAGTCTTATAGCGGGGGGCCACAATGAGCAGTTCTTC. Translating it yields CASSLIAGGHNEQFF.

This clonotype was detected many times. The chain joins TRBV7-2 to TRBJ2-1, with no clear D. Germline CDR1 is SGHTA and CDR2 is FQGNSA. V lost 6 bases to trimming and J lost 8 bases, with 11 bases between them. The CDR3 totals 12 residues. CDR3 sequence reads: CASSLALDEQFF. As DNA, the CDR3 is TGTGCCAGCAGTTTGGCCCTGGATGAGCAGTTCTTC.

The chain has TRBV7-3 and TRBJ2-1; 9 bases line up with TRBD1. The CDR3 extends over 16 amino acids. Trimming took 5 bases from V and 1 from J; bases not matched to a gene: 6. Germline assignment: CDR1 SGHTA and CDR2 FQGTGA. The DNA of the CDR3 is TGTGCCAGCAGCGCCCGACAGGGGGGGTCCTACAATGAGCAGTTCTTC. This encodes CASSARQGGSYNEQFF.

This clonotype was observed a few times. The CDR3 loop reads CASKETDYGYTF. The CDR3 region has the DNA TGTGCCAGCAAGGAGACAGACTATGGCTACACCTTC. The chain couples TRBV7-2 to TRBJ1-2, with TRBD1 as a possible D gene (5 bases). The CDR3 has 12 residues. The V gene lost 7 bases and the J gene lost 3 bases, with 9 bases spanning the gap. CDR1 is SGHTA, CDR2 FQGNSA, per germline.

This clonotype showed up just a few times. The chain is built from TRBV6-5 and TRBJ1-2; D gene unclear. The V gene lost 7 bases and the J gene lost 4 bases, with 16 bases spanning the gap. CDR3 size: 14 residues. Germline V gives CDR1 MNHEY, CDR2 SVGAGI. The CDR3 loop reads CASMRMGTPYGYTF. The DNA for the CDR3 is TGTGCCAGCATGCGCATGGGTACGCCCTATGGCTACACCTTC.

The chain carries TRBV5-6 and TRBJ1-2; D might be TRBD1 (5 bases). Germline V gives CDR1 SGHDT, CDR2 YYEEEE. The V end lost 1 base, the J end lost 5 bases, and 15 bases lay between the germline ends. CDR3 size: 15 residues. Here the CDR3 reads CASSLKRQGIYGYTF. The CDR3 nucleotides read TGTGCCAGCAGCTTGAAACGGCAGGGTATTTATGGCTACACCTTC.